What follows are 21 T cell receptor beta chains derived from one specimen sequenced in a study of blood T cell repertoires in COVID-19. TCRdb keeps only in-frame clones here, not all; method: immunoSEQ multiplex PCR. This table holds approximately 24,000 clones, 88% found once. Material: peripheral blood. These receptor sequences come from a man aged 65 to 85 with acute or convalescent COVID-19.

The chain carries TRBV7-3 and TRBJ2-3; TRBD1 is a possible D gene (5 bases). Trimming took 2 bases from V and 3 from J, leaving 9 bases between them. Germline-derived CDR1 and CDR2 are SGHTA and FQGTGA. The CDR3 is made up of 14 amino acids. DNA of the CDR3: TGTGCCAGCAGCTTATTGGGGCAGACAGATACGCAGTATTTT. Translated: CASSLLGQTDTQYF.

This chain links TRBV19 with TRBJ1-2; 10 nucleotides line up with TRBD1. Germline assignment: CDR1 LNHDA and CDR2 SQIVND (reference sequence). There are 15 residues in the CDR3. With 8 bases clipped from V and 4 bases from J, the junction kept 10 bases outside the gene matches. CDR3 coding DNA: TGTGCCAGTCAACCCGGGACAGGGGTCCTCTATGGCTACACCTTC. It is translated as CASQPGTGVLYGYTF.

The CDR3 DNA reads as TGTGCCAGCAGCTCCCGGCGACTAGCGGGAGCAGAGAATGAGCAGTTCTTC. Translation: CASSSRRLAGAENEQFF. The chain employs TRBV11-2 and TRBJ2-1; 12 positions match TRBD2. The V gene end was trimmed by 4 bases and the J gene end by 7 bases; junction bases not matched to a gene: 11. Germline assignment: CDR1 SGHAT and CDR2 FQNNGV. This CDR3 is built from 17 residues.

About this clone: One end of the junction does not line up with germline, which may come from a read error. The chain carries TRBV5-1 and TRBJ2-4, with 7 bases identical to TRBD1. The length of the CDR3 is 13 residues. Germline values: CDR1 SGHRS, CDR2 YFSETQ. As DNA, the CDR3 is TGCGCCAGCAGCTTGGAACCGGGACAGTATTTGAACTTC. Translation gives CASSLEPGQYLNF.

The V call is TRBV6-6, the J call TRBJ2-7; D is ambiguous. The CDR3 is made up of 12 amino acids. V was shortened by 8 bases and J by 7 bases, with 15 bases between the two germline ends. Germline V CDR1 and CDR2: MNHNY, SVGAGI (reference sequence). The CDR3 DNA reads as TGTGCCAGCGGAGCTCCTAGTAGTGAGCAGTACTTC. This translates into CASGAPSSEQYF.

This sequence joins TRBV6-6 and TRBJ1-6, with 10 bases that match TRBD1. The germline CDR1 and CDR2 sequences are MNHNY and SVGAGI (reference sequence). Losses at the gene ends were 4 bases for V and 7 bases for J; bases not matched to a gene: 1. CDR3 length: 14 amino acids. The CDR3 DNA reads as TGTGCCAGCAGTTGGGACAGGGGAAATTCACCCCTCCACTTT. Amino acid sequence: CASSWDRGNSPLHF.

The sample holds one count of this clone. This rearrangement joins TRBV6-5 to TRBJ1-1, with 8 bases fitting TRBD1. Germline V gives CDR1 MNHEY, CDR2 SVGAGI. CDR3 length equals 14 residues. After removal of 6 bases from V and 6 bases from J, the junction contained 9 bases not matched to a gene. This CDR3 is CASSAWTGKAEAFF. In nucleotides, the CDR3 is TGTGCCAGCAGCGCCTGGACAGGGAAAGCTGAAGCTTTCTTT.

This chain links TRBV7-2 with TRBJ2-3, with 7 bases lining up with TRBD2. Germline V gene data show CDR1 as SGHTA and CDR2 as FQGNSA. Unmatched junction bases numbered 10, after V lost 7 bases and J lost 6 bases. CDR3 length: 14 residues. CDR3 in amino acids: CASKSGGHQDTQYF. CDR3 DNA sequence: TGTGCCAGCAAATCGGGAGGTCATCAGGATACGCAGTATTTT.

The DNA of the CDR3 is TGTGCCACCAGTGATGCCGGGACAGGGGCTAATGAGCAGTTCTTC. Its translation: CATSDAGTGANEQFF. The V gene is TRBV24-1, the J gene TRBJ2-1; 10 nucleotides align to TRBD1. The CDR3 has 15 amino acids. Germline CDR1 KGHDR, CDR2 SFDVKD. V lost 3 bases, J lost 7 bases, and 5 bases stayed unmatched.

V gene TRBV19 combines with J gene TRBJ2-5; 7 positions agree with TRBD1. The CDR3 extends over 14 amino acids. J gave up 1 base and V 5 bases, and 4 bases lay outside the gene matches. Germline V gene data show CDR1 as LNHDA and CDR2 as SQIVND (reference sequence). CDR3 DNA: TGTGCCAGTAGTTCGACAGGGCCCCAAGAGACCCAGTACTTC. Amino acid sequence: CASSSTGPQETQYF. Using reference TRBV19 and TRBJ2-5 for the parts outside the CDR3, the full variable domain is DGGITQSPKYLFRKEGQNVTLSCEQNLNHDAMYWYRQDPGQGLRLIYYSQIVNDFQKGDIAEGYSVSREKKESFPLTVTSAQKNPTAFYLCASSSTGPQETQYFGPGTRLLVL.

The rearrangement links TRBV2 to TRBJ2-7, with a possible D match to TRBD1 (5 bases). Germline V gene data show CDR1 as SNHLY and CDR2 as FYNNEI. This CDR3 is 19 amino acids long. Trimming stripped 5 bases from V and 3 bases from J, with 29 bases between. CDR3 in amino acids: CASSRSKGAATRNYYEQYF. CDR3 sequence (DNA): TGTGCCAGCAGTCGGAGCAAAGGGGCGGCTACTCGGAACTACTACGAGCAGTACTTC.

The chain combines TRBV5-4 with TRBJ2-7, with 7 nucleotides matching TRBD1. Losses at the gene ends were 3 bases for V and 6 bases for J; bases not matched to a gene: 9. The CDR3 covers 14 residues. CDR1 is SGHNT, CDR2 YYREEE, per germline (reference sequence). The CDR3 region has the DNA TGTGCCAGCAGCTCCGGGACAGTAGGGGCCGAGCAGTACTTC. Translated: CASSSGTVGAEQYF. Based on the CDR3 plus reference TRBV5-4 and TRBJ2-7, the full variable domain is ETGVTQSPTHLIKTRGQQVTLRCSSQSGHNTVSWYQQALGQGPQFIFQYYREEENGRGNFPPRFSGLQFPNYSSELNVNALELDDSALYLCASSSGTVGAEQYFGPGTRLTVT.

The chain employs TRBV15 and TRBJ2-7, with 9 bases aligning to TRBD1. The junction had 4 bases not matched to a gene; V was cut back by 5 bases and J by 5 bases. The CDR3 is 13 amino acids. Per the germline V gene, CDR1 is LNHNV and CDR2 is YYDKDF (reference sequence). Written as DNA, the CDR3 is TGTGCCACCAGCGTAACAGGGGGCGACGAGCAGTACTTC. Residues: CATSVTGGDEQYF.

This clone was detected once. The chain joins TRBV19 to TRBJ1-1, with TRBD1 matching over 7 bases. This CDR3 has 17 residues. CDR1 is LNHDA, CDR2 SQIVND, per germline (reference sequence). Trimming removed 6 bases from V and 1 base from J; junction bases left unmatched: 14. CDR3 protein: CASRWTGRGVGNTEAFF. The CDR3 DNA sequence: TGTGCCAGTAGATGGACAGGCAGGGGAGTCGGGAACACTGAAGCTTTCTTT.

This sequence joins TRBV9 and TRBJ2-3, with D perhaps TRBD2 (6 bases). Per germline, CDR1 SGDLS and CDR2 YYNGEE. The CDR3 loop spans 18 amino acids. Trimming pared 4 bases from V and 0 bases from J, leaving 21 bases between. CDR3 in amino acids: CASSTPPEGPSSTDTQYF. CDR3 DNA sequence: TGTGCCAGCAGCACCCCACCGGAGGGCCCCTCTAGCACAGATACGCAGTATTTT.

The rearrangement uses TRBV5-1 and TRBJ1-3; a weak D match, TRBD1 (5 bases). The CDR3 loop spans 16 amino acids. The V gene lost 0 bases and the J gene lost 2 bases, with 12 bases spanning the gap. Germline assignment: CDR1 SGHRS and CDR2 YFSETQ. The CDR3 protein is CASSLVYAGAGNTIYF. Here the CDR3 DNA reads TGCGCCAGCAGCTTGGTTTATGCGGGGGCTGGAAACACCATATATTTT.

The rearrangement uses TRBV7-2 and TRBJ1-5; D uncertain. This CDR3 comprises 13 residues. CDR1 is SGHTA, CDR2 FQGNSA, per germline. V dropped 1 base and J dropped 5 bases, with 6 bases sitting between them. The CDR3 sequence is CASSLVADQPQHF. The CDR3 nucleotides are TGTGCCAGCAGCTTAGTCGCGGATCAGCCCCAGCATTTT.

The rearrangement uses TRBV19 and TRBJ1-1; 7 nucleotides align to TRBD1. The CDR3 totals 14 residues. With 6 bases clipped from V and 0 bases from J, the junction kept 4 bases outside the gene matches. Germline V gene lookup returns CDR1 LNHDA and CDR2 SQIVND (reference sequence). CDR3 DNA: TGTGCCAGTAGCCGAGACAGGGTGAACACTGAAGCTTTCTTT. Protein sequence: CASSRDRVNTEAFF. The whole variable domain, remainder taken from reference TRBV19 and TRBJ1-1, is DGGITQSPKYLFRKEGQNVTLSCEQNLNHDAMYWYRQDPGQGLRLIYYSQIVNDFQKGDIAEGYSVSREKKESFPLTVTSAQKNPTAFYLCASSRDRVNTEAFFGQGTRLTVV.

V is TRBV27 and J is TRBJ1-6; D ambiguous. Germline V gene data show CDR1 as MNHEY and CDR2 as SMNVEV (reference sequence). Trimming stripped 7 bases from V and 5 bases from J, with 6 bases between. The CDR3 is 12 amino acids. The CDR3 loop is CASIPDNSPLHF. The DNA for the CDR3 is TGTGCCAGCATCCCGGATAATTCACCCCTCCACTTT.

The chain employs TRBV10-3 and TRBJ2-2; 7 bases map to TRBD2. The trim removed 3 bases at V and 1 base at J, leaving 5 bases unmatched. The germline CDR1 and CDR2 sequences are ENHRY and SYGVKD. This CDR3 is 16 amino acids long. CDR3 residues: CAISDPGTKNTGELFF. CDR3 nucleotide sequence: TGTGCCATCAGTGATCCCGGGACTAAGAACACCGGGGAGCTGTTTTTT.

The rearrangement links TRBV27 to TRBJ2-1; D perhaps matches TRBD2 (5 bases). The CDR3 consists of 13 residues. Germline lookup yields CDR1 MNHEY and CDR2 SMNVEV (reference sequence). V was clipped by 2 bases and J by 8 bases, with 10 bases between them. As DNA, the CDR3 is TGTGCCAGCAGTTTAGAGGGTTGGCATGAGCAGTTCTTC. Translating gives CASSLEGWHEQFF.